Presented here are 32 T cell receptor beta chains from one specimen sequenced in a study of T cells of healthy individuals. TCRdb re-derived calls from the 5' RACE reads in MiXCR, one entry per CDR3 protein. The sample consists of 53,000 or so distinct CDR3 sequences, 14% to 15% of them appearing once. All receptors come from a human donor in good health.

This clonotype was observed many times. CDR3: CASSRGATDTQYF. Here the CDR3 DNA reads TGTGCCAGCAGCCGGGGGGCGACAGATACGCAGTATTTT. The V and J genes are TRBV7-6 and TRBJ2-3, with D possibly matching TRBD2 (7 bases). The CDR3 has 13 residues. Trimming took off 5 bases at V and 3 bases at J, with 9 bases between the two ends. Per germline, CDR1 SGHVS and CDR2 FNYEAQ.

This clonotype was detected many times. The chain is built from TRBV5-1 and TRBJ1-5, with D perhaps matching TRBD1 (5 bases). Germline assignment: CDR1 SGHRS and CDR2 YFSETQ. Trimming cost V 4 bases and J 0 bases, with 14 bases left between them. The CDR3 length is 16 residues. The CDR3 nucleotides are TGCGCCAGCAGCCCGACAGAGAGTTATAGCAATCAGCCCCAGCATTTT. Translating it yields CASSPTESYSNQPQHF. Filled out from reference TRBV5-1 and TRBJ1-5, the complete variable domain reads KAGVTQTPRYLIKTRGQQVTLSCSPISGHRSVSWYQQTPGQGLQFLFEYFSETQRNKGNFPGRFSGRQFSNSRSEMNVSTLELGDSALYLCASSPTESYSNQPQHFGDGTRLSIL.

This chain links TRBV24-1 with TRBJ1-2; tentative D call: TRBD1 (6 bases). Germline-derived CDR1 and CDR2 are KGHDR and SFDVKD. V was shortened by 5 bases and J by 3 bases, with 18 bases between the two germline ends. The CDR3 is 16 residues long. CDR3 residues: CATSASAGATDYGYTF. As DNA, the CDR3 is TGTGCCACCAGTGCATCAGCGGGGGCCACGGACTATGGCTACACCTTC.

This clonotype has a handful of counts. The chain has TRBV6-6 and TRBJ2-5; 7 nucleotides align to TRBD2. Per germline, CDR1 MNHNY and CDR2 SVGAGI (reference sequence). The CDR3 spans 15 residues. Trimming cost V 4 bases and J 5 bases; bases outside gene matches: 10. DNA of the CDR3: TGTGCCAGCAGTTTACTCGGGGCCGGGGGGGAGACCCAGTACTTC. It specifies CASSLLGAGGETQYF.

The chain couples TRBV12-3 or TRBV12-4 to TRBJ2-7; D might be TRBD1 (5 bases). V lost 3 bases and J lost 2, with 8 bases in between. The CDR3 loop spans 13 amino acids. CDR3 in DNA: TGTGCCAGCAGTTTGGGGCAAACCTACGAGCAGTACTTC. It encodes CASSLGQTYEQYF.

This sequence joins TRBV7-8 and TRBJ1-2, with 8 bases matching TRBD1. Germline V gene sequence: CDR1 SGHVS, CDR2 FQNEAQ. The CDR3 loop spans 14 amino acids. J gave up 6 bases and V 6 bases, and 9 bases lay outside the gene matches. The CDR3, as DNA: TGTGCCAGCAGTGGAGATGGACAGGGCCATGGCTACACCTTC. This sequence encodes CASSGDGQGHGYTF. Variable domain in full (rest from reference TRBV7-8 and TRBJ1-2): GAGVSQSPRYKVAKRGQDVALRCDPISGHVSLFWYQQALGQGPEFLTYFQNEAQLDKSGLPSDRFFAERPEGSVSTLKIQRTQQEDSAVYLCASSGDGQGHGYTFGSGTRLTVV.

This clonotype has ten or more counts. The chain has TRBV5-4 and TRBJ1-6; D uncertain. Germline CDR1 SGHNT, CDR2 YYREEE (reference sequence). The CDR3 totals 15 residues. The V end was cut by 4 bases, the J end by 3 bases, with 11 bases between. Written as DNA, the CDR3 is TGTGCCAGCAGCATCGGACGGCTCTATAATTCACCCCTCCACTTT. It translates to CASSIGRLYNSPLHF.

The sample holds many counts of this clonotype. This chain uses TRBV12-3 or TRBV12-4 with TRBJ2-1, with 12 bases fitting TRBD2. The CDR3 is made up of 14 amino acids. The junction had 7 bases not matched to a gene; V was cut back by 4 bases and J by 12 bases. The CDR3 region has the DNA TGTGCCAGCAGTTGGACTAGCGGGGCCCGGGGGCAGTTCTTC. Protein: CASSWTSGARGQFF.

This clonotype has only a few counts. This rearrangement joins TRBV21-1 to TRBJ1-1. TRBV21-1 is reported as a pseudogene. This CDR3 spans 14 amino acids. CDR3 sequence reads: CASSPTDKDTEAFF. As DNA, the CDR3 is TGTGCCAGCAGCCCCACAGACAAGGACACTGAAGCTTTCTTT.

The chain recombines TRBV29-1 with TRBJ2-2; the match to TRBD1 covers 10 bases. CDR1 is SQVTM and CDR2 is ANQGSEA in the germline V gene. This CDR3 has 14 residues. V trimming: 4 bases; J trimming: 5 bases; junction bases outside the gene matches: 4. CDR3 coding DNA: TGCAGCGTTGGACAGGGGGCGAGTACCGGGGAGCTGTTTTTT. This gives the protein CSVGQGASTGELFF.

This chain uses TRBV9 with TRBJ2-2; D is perhaps TRBD1 or TRBD2 (6 bases each). The CDR3 has 17 residues. Trimming pared 0 bases from V and 1 base from J, leaving 13 bases between. CDR1 SGDLS and CDR2 YYNGEE come from the germline V gene. This CDR3 is CASSVGGGLVNTGELFF. The CDR3 bases are TGTGCCAGCAGCGTAGGAGGGGGGCTTGTGAACACCGGGGAGCTGTTTTTT.

This clonotype occurred a few times. The chain uses TRBV20-1 and TRBJ2-3; 12 bases agree with TRBD2. The ends lost 1 base at V and 2 bases at J; junction bases unmatched: 4. Germline assignment: CDR1 DFQATT and CDR2 SNEGSKA (reference sequence). The CDR3 is 16 amino acids. As DNA, the CDR3 is TGCAGTGCTAGAGGGACTAGCGGGGCATACACAGATACGCAGTATTTT. Amino acids: CSARGTSGAYTDTQYF.

This clonotype was observed many times. The CDR3 sequence is CAIRTGGLENSPLHF. The CDR3 coding sequence is TGTGCCATCAGGACAGGGGGCTTAGAGAATTCACCCCTCCACTTT. The chain employs TRBV10-3 and TRBJ1-6; 10 bases are shared with TRBD1. This CDR3 region has 15 residues. Germline V gives CDR1 ENHRY, CDR2 SYGVKD. The trim removed 6 bases at V and 7 bases at J, leaving 6 bases unmatched.

This clonotype was picked up a small number of times. The chain couples TRBV10-3 to TRBJ2-2, with 8 bases fitting TRBD1. This CDR3 spans 14 amino acids. Per the germline V gene, CDR1 is ENHRY and CDR2 is SYGVKD. Trimming removed 7 bases from V and 4 bases from J; junction bases left unmatched: 5. CDR3 amino acids: CAITMGQATGELFF. The CDR3 region has the DNA TGTGCCATCACCATGGGACAGGCCACCGGGGAGCTGTTTTTT.

The chain links TRBV7-2 to TRBJ2-1; the D is unclear. The CDR3 covers 14 residues. Germline CDR1 and CDR2: SGHTA and FQGNSA. V lost 2 bases and J lost 4, with 9 bases in between. This CDR3 is CASSLSLGYNEQFF. The CDR3, as DNA: TGTGCCAGCAGCTTATCGCTAGGATACAATGAGCAGTTCTTC.

This clonotype was observed a few times. V and J are TRBV20-1 and TRBJ2-3; tentative D call: TRBD2 (6 bases). The CDR3 length is 18 residues. Looked up from germline, CDR1 is DFQATT and CDR2 is SNEGSKA (reference sequence). V lost 0 bases and J lost 3, with 22 bases in between. CDR3 sequence: CSARDPTKFAGKTDTQYF. In DNA form, the CDR3 reads TGCAGTGCTAGAGACCCCACGAAATTCGCGGGAAAGACAGATACGCAGTATTTT.

The J gene is TRBJ2-2, the V gene TRBV5-5, with D perhaps matching TRBD1 or TRBD2 (6 bases each). Trimming pared 4 bases from V and 1 base from J, leaving 14 bases between. The CDR3 consists of 16 residues. The germline V gene encodes CDR1 SGHKS and CDR2 YYEKEE (reference sequence). The CDR3 nucleotides are TGTGCCAGCAGCCGGGTACAGGGAGGGAACACCGGGGAGCTGTTTTTT. Its translation: CASSRVQGGNTGELFF. Together with reference TRBV5-5 and TRBJ2-2, the CDR3 gives the full variable domain: DAGVTQSPTHLIKTRGQQVTLRCSPISGHKSVSWYQQVLGQGPQFIFQYYEKEERGRGNFPDRFSARQFPNYSSELNVNALLLGDSALYLCASSRVQGGNTGELFFGEGSRLTVL.

This clonotype was counted many times. The chain has TRBV30 and TRBJ1-2; D gene ambiguous. There are 12 residues in the CDR3. Trimming left V 3 bases short and J 1 base short, with 6 bases between. Per germline, CDR1 GTSNPN and CDR2 SVGIG (reference sequence). The CDR3: CAWSNGNYGYTF. The DNA of the CDR3 is TGTGCCTGGAGCAACGGTAACTATGGCTACACCTTC.

This clonotype was seen ten or more times. V is TRBV20-1 and J is TRBJ2-1; D is possibly TRBD2 (6 bases). Germline V gene sequence: CDR1 DFQATT, CDR2 SNEGSKA (reference sequence). The CDR3 runs 16 residues. V dropped 6 bases and J dropped 3 bases, with 21 bases sitting between them. The CDR3 loop is CSAPNYLRGDYNEQFF. CDR3 bases: TGCAGTGCCCCTAATTACTTGCGGGGAGACTACAATGAGCAGTTCTTC.

This chain joins TRBV15 and TRBJ1-4, with D unclear. Germline V lookup: CDR1 LNHNV, CDR2 YYDKDF (reference sequence). The V end lost 5 bases, the J end lost 8 bases, and 18 bases lay between the germline ends. The CDR3 loop spans 15 amino acids. The CDR3 protein is CATSRMERVGEKLFF. DNA for the CDR3: TGTGCCACCAGCCGCATGGAGAGGGTTGGGGAAAAACTGTTTTTT. The complete variable domain, with remaining parts taken from reference TRBV15 and TRBJ1-4, reads DAMVIQNPRYQVTQFGKPVTLSCSQTLNHNVMYWYQQKSSQAPKLLFHYYDKDFNNEADTPDNFQSRRPNTSFCFLDIRSPGLGDTAMYLCATSRMERVGEKLFFGSGTQLSVL.

The sample holds many counts of this clonotype. The rearrangement uses TRBV29-1 and TRBJ1-1, with TRBD1 matching 7 bases. The CDR3 contains 14 residues. The trim removed 7 bases at V and 1 base at J, leaving 9 bases unmatched. Germline V gene sequence: CDR1 SQVTM, CDR2 ANQGSEA. The CDR3 DNA reads TGCAGCGCCAATTCTCAGGGGGGGAACACTGAAGCTTTCTTT. The encoded protein is CSANSQGGNTEAFF.

This clonotype was seen at least ten times. The V and J genes are TRBV5-8 and TRBJ2-1, with D possibly TRBD2 on 6 matching bases. The CDR3 length is 16 residues. The V end lost 4 bases, the J end lost 0 bases, and 14 bases lay between the germline ends. Germline V lookup: CDR1 SGHTS, CDR2 YDEGEE. CDR3 protein: CASSLFGGSSYNEQFF. The CDR3 DNA sequence: TGTGCCAGCAGCCTCTTTGGGGGGAGCTCCTACAATGAGCAGTTCTTC.

This clonotype was recorded at least ten times. J is TRBJ2-3 and V is TRBV6-1; perhaps TRBD1 as D (6 bases). The V and J ends lost 6 bases and 0 bases respectively, with 16 bases between them. Germline values: CDR1 MNHNS, CDR2 SASEGT. The length of the CDR3 is 16 residues. The CDR3, as DNA: TGTGCCAGCAGGCTACAGGGCGGGTCTAGCACAGATACGCAGTATTTT. Translating gives CASRLQGGSSTDTQYF.

The chain links TRBV9 to TRBJ1-6; D is ambiguous. V dropped 7 bases and J dropped 9 bases, with 17 bases sitting between them. CDR3 length: 14 residues. CDR1 SGDLS and CDR2 YYNGEE come from the germline V gene. The CDR3 reads CASAAATVTSPLHF. CDR3 sequence (DNA): TGTGCCAGCGCCGCTGCTACAGTGACTTCACCCCTCCACTTT.

This clonotype was seen more than once but under ten times. V and J are TRBV5-5 and TRBJ2-5, with 7 bases aligning to TRBD1. The CDR3 spans 15 residues. Germline CDR1 and CDR2: SGHKS and YYEKEE (reference sequence). Trimming removed 0 bases from V and 4 bases from J; junction bases left unmatched: 6. The CDR3 spells CASSLEETGRETQYF. DNA for the CDR3: TGTGCCAGCAGCTTGGAGGAGACAGGGCGAGAGACCCAGTACTTC.

This clonotype was observed at least ten times. This chain joins TRBV20-1 and TRBJ2-7; D is unclear. V shed 4 bases and J shed 4 bases, with 11 bases lying between them. CDR1 and CDR2 from the germline V gene are DFQATT and SNEGSKA (reference sequence). The CDR3 runs to 12 residues. The CDR3 sequence is CSATPLQYEQYF. The CDR3, as DNA: TGCAGTGCTACCCCTCTCCAATACGAGCAGTACTTC.

This clonotype was counted at least ten times. The V gene is TRBV4-3, the J gene TRBJ2-7, with 9 bases lining up with TRBD1. The CDR3 totals 17 residues. V gave up 0 bases and J gave up 1 base; unmatched junction bases: 7. Germline assignment: CDR1 LGHNA and CDR2 YSLEER. The CDR3, as DNA: TGCGCCAGCAGCCAAGAATACAGGGGGACAGGGTCCTACGAGCAGTACTTC. Translated: CASSQEYRGTGSYEQYF.

This clonotype was seen ten or more times. The CDR3, as DNA: TGCGCCAGCAGCCCGAACCTGGGACAGACGACTTACGAGCAGTACTTC. This gives the protein CASSPNLGQTTYEQYF. The chain recombines TRBV5-1 with TRBJ2-7, with 7 bases that match TRBD1. Germline V gene lookup returns CDR1 SGHRS and CDR2 YFSETQ. The J segment lost 4 bases and the V segment lost 4 bases, leaving 14 bases of the junction unmatched. CDR3 size: 16 residues.

This clonotype was observed many times. CDR3 DNA: TGTGCCAGCAGTGACCCGCAGAAGAGATCCAATGAGCAGTTCTTC. Translated, it gives CASSDPQKRSNEQFF. The chain uses TRBV2 and TRBJ2-1; D is uncertain. Between the trimmed V and J ends, which lost 3 bases and 6 bases, there was a span of 15 bases. The CDR3 runs 15 residues. CDR1 is SNHLY, CDR2 FYNNEI, per germline.

This clonotype appeared a few times. The chain links TRBV10-3 to TRBJ1-1; TRBD1 agrees at 10 bases. CDR3 length: 14 amino acids. CDR1 is ENHRY and CDR2 is SYGVKD in the germline V gene. With 4 bases clipped from V and 6 bases from J, the junction kept 5 bases outside the gene matches. The CDR3 coding sequence is TGTGCCATCAGTGGGGGGACAGGGGACTCTGAAGCTTTCTTT. It codes for CAISGGTGDSEAFF.

The chain couples TRBV6-1 to TRBJ1-2; 9 bases are a match to TRBD1. The CDR3 consists of 13 residues. CDR1 and CDR2 from the germline V gene are MNHNS and SASEGT. The J segment lost 7 bases and the V segment lost 6 bases, leaving 6 bases of the junction unmatched. The chain's CDR3 is CASSQGQGAGYTF. The CDR3 DNA sequence: TGTGCCAGCAGCCAGGGACAGGGTGCTGGCTACACCTTC.

This chain connects TRBV11-3 to TRBJ2-3; 7 bases line up with TRBD2. Germline V gene data show CDR1 as SGHNT and CDR2 as YENEEA. Losses at the gene ends were 2 bases for V and 6 bases for J; bases not matched to a gene: 8. This CDR3 is built from 15 residues. Here the CDR3 DNA reads TGTGCCAGCAGCTTAAGGAGCGGGGTCCGGGATACGCAGTATTTT. Its translation: CASSLRSGVRDTQYF. The full variable domain, with the rest looked up from reference TRBV11-3 and TRBJ2-3, is EAGVVQSPRYKIIEKKQPVAFWCNPISGHNTLYWYLQNLGQGPELLIRYENEEAVDDSQLPKDRFSAERLKGVDSTLKIQPAELGDSAVYLCASSLRSGVRDTQYFGPGTRLTVL.